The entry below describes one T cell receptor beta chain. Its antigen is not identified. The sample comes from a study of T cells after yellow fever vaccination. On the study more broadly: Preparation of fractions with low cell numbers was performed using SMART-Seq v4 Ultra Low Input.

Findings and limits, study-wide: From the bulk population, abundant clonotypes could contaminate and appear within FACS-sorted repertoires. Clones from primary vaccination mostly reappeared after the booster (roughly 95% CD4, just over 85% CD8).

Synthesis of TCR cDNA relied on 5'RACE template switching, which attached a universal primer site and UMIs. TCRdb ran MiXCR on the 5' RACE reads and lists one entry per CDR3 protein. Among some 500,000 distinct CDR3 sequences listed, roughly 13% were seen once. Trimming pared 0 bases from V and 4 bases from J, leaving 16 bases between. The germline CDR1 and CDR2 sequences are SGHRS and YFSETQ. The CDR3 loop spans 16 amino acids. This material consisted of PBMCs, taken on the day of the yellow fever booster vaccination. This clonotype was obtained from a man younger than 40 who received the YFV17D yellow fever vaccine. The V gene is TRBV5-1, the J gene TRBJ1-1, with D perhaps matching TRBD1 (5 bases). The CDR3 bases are TGCGCCAGCAGCTTGGCTCCAGGGTGGGATATCACTGAAGCTTTCTTT. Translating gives CASSLAPGWDITEAFF.